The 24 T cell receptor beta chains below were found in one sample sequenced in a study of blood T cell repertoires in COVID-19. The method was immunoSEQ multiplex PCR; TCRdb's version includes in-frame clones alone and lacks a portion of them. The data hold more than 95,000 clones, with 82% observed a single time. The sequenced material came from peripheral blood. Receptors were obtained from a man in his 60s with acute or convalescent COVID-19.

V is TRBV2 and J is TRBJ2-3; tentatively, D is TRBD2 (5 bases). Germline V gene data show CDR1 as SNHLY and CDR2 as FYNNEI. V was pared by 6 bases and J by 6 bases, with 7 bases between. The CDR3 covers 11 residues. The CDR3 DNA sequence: TGTGCCAGCAGCCGAGGGGATACGCAGTATTTT. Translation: CASSRGDTQYF.

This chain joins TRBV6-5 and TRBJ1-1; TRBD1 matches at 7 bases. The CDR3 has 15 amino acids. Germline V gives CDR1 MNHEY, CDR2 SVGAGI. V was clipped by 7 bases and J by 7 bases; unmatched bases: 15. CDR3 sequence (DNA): TGTGCCAGCACCCGCGGACAGGAGCGCGGGTTTGAAGCTTTCTTT. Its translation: CASTRGQERGFEAFF.

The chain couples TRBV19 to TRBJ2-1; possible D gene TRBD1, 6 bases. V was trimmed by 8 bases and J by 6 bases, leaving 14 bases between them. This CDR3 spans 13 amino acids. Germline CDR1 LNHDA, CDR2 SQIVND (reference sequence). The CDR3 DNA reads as TGTGCCAGTGGGGGCAGGGTCGGCAATGAGCAGTTCTTC. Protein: CASGGRVGNEQFF.

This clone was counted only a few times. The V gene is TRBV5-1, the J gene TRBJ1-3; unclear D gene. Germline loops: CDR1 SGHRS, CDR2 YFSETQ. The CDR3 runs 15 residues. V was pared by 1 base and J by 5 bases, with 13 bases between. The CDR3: CASSLYKEGRNTIYF. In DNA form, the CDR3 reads TGCGCCAGCAGCTTGTATAAGGAGGGTAGAAACACCATATATTTT.

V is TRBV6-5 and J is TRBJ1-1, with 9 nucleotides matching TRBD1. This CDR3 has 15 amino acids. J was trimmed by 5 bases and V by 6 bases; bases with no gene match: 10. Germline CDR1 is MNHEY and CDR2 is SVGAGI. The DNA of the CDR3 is TGTGCCAGCAGCTTCCAACAGGGGGCGAGGACTGAAGCTTTCTTT. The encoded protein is CASSFQQGARTEAFF.

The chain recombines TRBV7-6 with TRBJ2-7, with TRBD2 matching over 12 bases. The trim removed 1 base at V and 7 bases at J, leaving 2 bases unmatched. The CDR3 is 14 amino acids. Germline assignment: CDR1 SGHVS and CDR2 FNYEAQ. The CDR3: CASSLVGTSGEQYF. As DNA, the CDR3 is TGTGCCAGCAGCTTAGTGGGGACTAGCGGGGAGCAGTACTTC.

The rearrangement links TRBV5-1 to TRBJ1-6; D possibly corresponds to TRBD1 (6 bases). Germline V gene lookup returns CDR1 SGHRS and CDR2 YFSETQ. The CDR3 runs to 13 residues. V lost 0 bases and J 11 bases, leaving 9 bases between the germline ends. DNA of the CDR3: TGCGCCAGCAGCTTGGTACAGGGTCCACCCCTCCACTTT. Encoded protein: CASSLVQGPPLHF. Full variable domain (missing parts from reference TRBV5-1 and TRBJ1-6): KAGVTQTPRYLIKTRGQQVTLSCSPISGHRSVSWYQQTPGQGLQFLFEYFSETQRNKGNFPGRFSGRQFSNSRSEMNVSTLELGDSALYLCASSLVQGPPLHFGNGTRLTVT.

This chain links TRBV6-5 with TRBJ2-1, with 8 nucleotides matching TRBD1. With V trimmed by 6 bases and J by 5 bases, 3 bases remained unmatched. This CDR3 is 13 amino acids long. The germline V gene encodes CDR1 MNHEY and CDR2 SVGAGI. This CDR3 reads CASSWTGNNEQFF. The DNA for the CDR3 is TGTGCCAGCAGCTGGACAGGGAACAATGAGCAGTTCTTC.

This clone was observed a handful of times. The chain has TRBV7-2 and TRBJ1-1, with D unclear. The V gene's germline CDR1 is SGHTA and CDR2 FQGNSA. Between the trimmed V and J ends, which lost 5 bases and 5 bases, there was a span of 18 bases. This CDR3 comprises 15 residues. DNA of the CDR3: TGTGCCAGCAGCCCAGTGACACAGTCCGAAACTGAAGCTTTCTTT. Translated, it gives CASSPVTQSETEAFF.

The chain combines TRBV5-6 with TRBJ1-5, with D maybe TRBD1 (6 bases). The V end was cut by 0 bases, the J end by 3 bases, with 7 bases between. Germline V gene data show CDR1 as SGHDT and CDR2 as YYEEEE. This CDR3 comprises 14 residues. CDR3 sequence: CASSLGGHNQPQHF. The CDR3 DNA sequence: TGTGCCAGCAGCTTGGGGGGACACAATCAGCCCCAGCATTTT.

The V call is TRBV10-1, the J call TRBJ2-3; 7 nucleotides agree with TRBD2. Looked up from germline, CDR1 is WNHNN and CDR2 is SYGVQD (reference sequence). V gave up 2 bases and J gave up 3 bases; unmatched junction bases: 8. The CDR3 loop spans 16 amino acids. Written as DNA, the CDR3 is TGCGCCAGCAGTGAGAATCGGGAGGCCTTTACAGATACGCAGTATTTT. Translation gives CASSENREAFTDTQYF.

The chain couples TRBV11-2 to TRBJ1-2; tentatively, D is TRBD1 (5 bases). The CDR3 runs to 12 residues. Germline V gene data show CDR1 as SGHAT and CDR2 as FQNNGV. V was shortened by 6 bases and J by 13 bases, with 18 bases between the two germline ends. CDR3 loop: CASSFLLTGLTF. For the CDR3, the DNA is TGTGCCAGCAGTTTCCTCCTTACAGGCCTCACCTTC.

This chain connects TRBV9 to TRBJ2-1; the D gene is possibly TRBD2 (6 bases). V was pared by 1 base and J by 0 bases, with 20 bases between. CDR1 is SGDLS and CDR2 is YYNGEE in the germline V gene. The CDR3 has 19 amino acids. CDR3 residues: CASSVQTGDFLSSYNEQFF. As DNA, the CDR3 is TGTGCCAGCAGCGTACAAACCGGGGACTTCTTAAGCTCCTACAATGAGCAGTTCTTC.

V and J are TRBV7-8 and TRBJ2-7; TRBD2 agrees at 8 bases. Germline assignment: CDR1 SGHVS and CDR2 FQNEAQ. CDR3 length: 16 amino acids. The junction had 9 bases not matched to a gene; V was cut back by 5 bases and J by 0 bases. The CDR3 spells CASSRLSGASSYEQYF. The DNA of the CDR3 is TGTGCCAGCAGCCGACTTAGCGGGGCCAGCTCCTACGAGCAGTACTTC. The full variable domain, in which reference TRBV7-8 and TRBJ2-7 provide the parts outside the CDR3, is GAGVSQSPRYKVAKRGQDVALRCDPISGHVSLFWYQQALGQGPEFLTYFQNEAQLDKSGLPSDRFFAERPEGSVSTLKIQRTQQEDSAVYLCASSRLSGASSYEQYFGPGTRLTVT.

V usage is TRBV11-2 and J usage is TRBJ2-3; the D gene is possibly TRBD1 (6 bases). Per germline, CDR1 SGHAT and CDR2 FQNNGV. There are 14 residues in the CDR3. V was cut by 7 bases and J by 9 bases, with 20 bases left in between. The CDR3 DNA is TGTGCCAGCACCCTGAACTTACAGGGAGACACGCAGTATTTT. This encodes CASTLNLQGDTQYF.

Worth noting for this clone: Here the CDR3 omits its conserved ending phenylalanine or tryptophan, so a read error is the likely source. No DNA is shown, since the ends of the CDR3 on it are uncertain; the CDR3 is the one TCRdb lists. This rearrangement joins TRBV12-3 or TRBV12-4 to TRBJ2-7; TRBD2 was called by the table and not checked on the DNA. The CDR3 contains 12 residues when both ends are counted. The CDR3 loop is CASSRGRAPFQL.

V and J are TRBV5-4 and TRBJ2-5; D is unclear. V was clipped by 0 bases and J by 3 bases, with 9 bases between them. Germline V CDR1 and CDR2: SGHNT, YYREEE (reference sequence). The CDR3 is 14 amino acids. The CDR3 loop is CASSLGVTEETQYF. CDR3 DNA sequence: TGTGCCAGCAGCTTGGGTGTCACGGAAGAGACCCAGTACTTC.

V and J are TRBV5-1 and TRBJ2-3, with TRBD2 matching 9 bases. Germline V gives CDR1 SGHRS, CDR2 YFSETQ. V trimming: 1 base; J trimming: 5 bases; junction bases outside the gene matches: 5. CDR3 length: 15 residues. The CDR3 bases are TGCGCCAGCAGCTTGAGGGCTAGCGGGGAAGATACGCAGTATTTT. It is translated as CASSLRASGEDTQYF.

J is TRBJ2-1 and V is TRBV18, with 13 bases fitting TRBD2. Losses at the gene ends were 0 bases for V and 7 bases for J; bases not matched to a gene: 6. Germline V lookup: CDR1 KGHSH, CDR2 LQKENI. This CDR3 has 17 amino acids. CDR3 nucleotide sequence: TGTGCCAGCTCACCACCACCGGGACTAGCGGGGTTAAATGAGCAGTTCTTC. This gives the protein CASSPPPGLAGLNEQFF.

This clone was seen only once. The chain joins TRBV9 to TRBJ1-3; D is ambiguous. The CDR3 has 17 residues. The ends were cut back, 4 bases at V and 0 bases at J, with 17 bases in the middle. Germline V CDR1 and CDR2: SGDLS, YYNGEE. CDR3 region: CASSSQTAGGSGNTIYF. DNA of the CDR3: TGTGCCAGCAGCTCCCAAACGGCGGGAGGCTCTGGAAACACCATATATTTT.

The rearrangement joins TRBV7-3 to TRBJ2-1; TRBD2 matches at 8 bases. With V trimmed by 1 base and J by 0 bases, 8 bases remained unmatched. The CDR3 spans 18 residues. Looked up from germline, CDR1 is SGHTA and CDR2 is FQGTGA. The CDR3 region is CASSLNPGLANSYNEQFF. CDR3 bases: TGTGCCAGCAGCTTAAATCCCGGACTAGCTAACTCCTACAATGAGCAGTTCTTC.

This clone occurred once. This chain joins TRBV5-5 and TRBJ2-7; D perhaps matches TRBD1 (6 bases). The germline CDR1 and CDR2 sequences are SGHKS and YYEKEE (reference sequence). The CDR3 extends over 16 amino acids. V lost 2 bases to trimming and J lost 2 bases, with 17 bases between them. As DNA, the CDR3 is TGTGCCAGCAGCTTCGCCCCGGGGCAGGGGACCTACGAGCAGTACTTC. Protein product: CASSFAPGQGTYEQYF.

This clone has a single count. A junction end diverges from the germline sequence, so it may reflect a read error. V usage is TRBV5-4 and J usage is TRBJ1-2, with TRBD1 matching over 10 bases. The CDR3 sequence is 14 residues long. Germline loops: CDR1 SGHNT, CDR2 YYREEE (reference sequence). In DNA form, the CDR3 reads TGTGCCAGCAGCTACGTTAAAGACAGGGGGCGCGGGGCCTTC. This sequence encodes CASSYVKDRGRGAF. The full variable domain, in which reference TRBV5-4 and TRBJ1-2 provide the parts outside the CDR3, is ETGVTQSPTHLIKTRGQQVTLRCSSQSGHNTVSWYQQALGQGPQFIFQYYREEENGRGNFPPRFSGLQFPNYSSELNVNALELDDSALYLCASSYVKDRGRGAFGSGTRLTVV.

The CDR3 sequence is CAYRIAGYANEQFF. DNA of the CDR3: TGTGCCTACCGCATAGCGGGTTACGCCAATGAGCAGTTCTTC. The rearrangement uses TRBV30 and TRBJ2-1, with TRBD2 matching over 7 bases. This CDR3 is 14 amino acids long. Trimming at V came to 7 bases and at J to 6 bases, leaving 12 bases not matched to a gene. Germline V gene data show CDR1 as GTSNPN and CDR2 as SVGIG (reference sequence).